These T cell receptor beta chains were read from a single sample in a study of blood T cell repertoires in COVID-19. The table came from immunoSEQ multiplex PCR; TCRdb's copy has only in-frame clones and leaves some out. The repertoire includes some 150,000 clones, more than 75% of them detected once, and 2.2% sits in the top ten. Sequenced: peripheral blood. All receptors derive from a man in his 70s with acute or convalescent COVID-19. Both conserved end residues are part of each CDR3. The order of the fields is clone size, V gene, J gene, CDR3 length, D gene, CDR3 DNA, CDR3 protein. D genes are given only for firm matches. Some rows have no size entry. The others give once, few or many, or a class for an expanded clone.

size: NA
V: TRBV7-8
J: TRBJ1-2
length: 13
D: NA
DNA: TGTGCCAGCAGCCCCGGGTCCAACTATGGCTACACCTTC
CDR3: CASSPGSNYGYTF

size: NA
V: TRBV5-1
J: TRBJ2-7
length: 14
D: TRBD2
DNA: TGCGCCAGCAGCTTAACACTAGCGGTCAACGAGCAGTACTTC
CDR3: CASSLTLAVNEQYF

size: NA
V: TRBV28
J: TRBJ1-6
length: 14
D: NA
DNA: TGTGCCAGCAGAGCGCAGCCAGATAATTCACCCCTCCACTTT
CDR3: CASRAQPDNSPLHF

size: once
V: TRBV18
J: TRBJ1-3
length: 15
D: NA
DNA: TGTGCCAGCTCACCACAAGGAGTCCCTGGAAACACCATATATTTT
CDR3: CASSPQGVPGNTIYF

size: NA
V: TRBV7-6
J: TRBJ1-3
length: 16
D: TRBD1
DNA: TGTGCCAGCAGCCCTCGAACTCAGGGGGTCGGAAACACCATATATTTT
CDR3: CASSPRTQGVGNTIYF

size: NA
V: TRBV5-4
J: TRBJ1-1
length: 15
D: NA
DNA: TGTGCCAGCAGCCCCGAAGTGCGGGCCGGAGCTGAAGCTTTCTTT
CDR3: CASSPEVRAGAEAFF

size: NA
V: TRBV9
J: TRBJ1-2
length: 15
D: NA
DNA: TGTGCCAGCAGCCCACGACAGTCCCTTTTGTATGGCTACACCTTC
CDR3: CASSPRQSLLYGYTF

size: NA
V: TRBV7-9
J: TRBJ2-7
length: 12
D: NA
DNA: TGTGCCAGCAGCTTAACGGGCTACGAGCAGTACTTC
CDR3: CASSLTGYEQYF

size: NA
V: TRBV5-3
J: TRBJ1-4
length: 15
D: NA
DNA: TGTGCCAGAAGTCATGCGGGGGCAACTAATGAAAAACTGTTTTTT
CDR3: CARSHAGATNEKLFF

size: NA
V: TRBV6-6
J: TRBJ1-4
length: 15
D: NA
DNA: TGTGCCAGCAGAAACCAAGGGGCAACTAATGAAAAACTGTTTTTT
CDR3: CASRNQGATNEKLFF

size: NA
V: TRBV12-3/TRBV12-4
J: TRBJ2-5
length: 13
D: TRBD1
DNA: TGTGCCAGCAGTTTAAGGACAGGGGAGACCCAGTACTTC
CDR3: CASSLRTGETQYF

size: NA
V: TRBV7-9
J: TRBJ2-3
length: 15
D: TRBD1
DNA: TGTGCCAGCAGCGATACAGGGGGCCCCGCGGATACGCAGTATTTT
CDR3: CASSDTGGPADTQYF

size: NA
V: TRBV20-1
J: TRBJ1-1
length: 14
D: NA
DNA: TGCAGTGCCAGTAGTCGGGACTGGAACACTGAAGCTTTCTTT
CDR3: CSASSRDWNTEAFF

size: NA
V: TRBV28
J: TRBJ1-4
length: 14
D: NA
DNA: TGTGCCAGCAGTTTGGTTGAGTCGGAGGGAAAACTGTTTTTT
CDR3: CASSLVESEGKLFF

size: NA
V: TRBV4-1
J: TRBJ1-2
length: 14
D: NA
DNA: TGCGCCAGCAGCCTACCTGGGACACCCTATGGCTACACCTTC
CDR3: CASSLPGTPYGYTF

size: few
V: TRBV14
J: TRBJ2-7
length: 13
D: NA
DNA: TGTGCCAGCAGCCAAGAGGGTGGGAGGAATCTGTACTTC
CDR3: CASSQEGGRNLYF

size: once
V: TRBV5-4
J: TRBJ2-2
length: 16
D: NA
DNA: TGTGCCAGCAGCCCTGGGGGCACTCCGAACACCGGGGAGCTGTTTTTT
CDR3: CASSPGGTPNTGELFF

size: NA
V: TRBV30
J: TRBJ1-1
length: 13
D: NA
DNA: TGTGCCTGGAGTGTACAGACGAACACTGAAGCTTTCTTT
CDR3: CAWSVQTNTEAFF

size: few
V: TRBV27
J: TRBJ1-6
length: 15
D: TRBD1
DNA: TGTGCCAGCAGCGGTCGGGACAGGCATAATTCACCCCTCCACTTT
CDR3: CASSGRDRHNSPLHF

size: NA
V: TRBV5-1
J: TRBJ1-3
length: 15
D: NA
DNA: TGCGCCAGCAAATATACAGTTGACTCTGGAAACACCATATATTTT
CDR3: CASKYTVDSGNTIYF

size: NA
V: TRBV27
J: TRBJ2-7
length: 14
D: NA
DNA: TGTGCCAGCAGTTTAGGACAGCAAGTAGGCGAGCAGTACTTC
CDR3: CASSLGQQVGEQYF

size: once
V: TRBV6-4
J: TRBJ2-2
length: 15
D: NA
DNA: NA
CDR3: CASSDGGYRQGSCFF

size: NA
V: TRBV5-1
J: TRBJ1-4
length: 14
D: TRBD1
DNA: TGCGCCAGCAGCTTGGGACAGGGACGTGAAAAACTGTTTTTT
CDR3: CASSLGQGREKLFF

size: few
V: TRBV2
J: TRBJ1-6
length: 15
D: TRBD1
DNA: TGTGCCAGCAGTACCAGACAGGGTACGAGATCACCCCTCCACTTT
CDR3: CASSTRQGTRSPLHF

size: NA
V: TRBV5-4
J: TRBJ2-5
length: 14
D: TRBD2
DNA: TGTGCCAGCAGCTCGGGACTAGCGGAAGAGACCCAGTACTTC
CDR3: CASSSGLAEETQYF